This T cell receptor (beta chain) emerged from a study of T cell responses to AZD1222 COVID-19 vaccine. Study results and limitations: Rises in breadth and depth of Spike-specific TCRs came after two AZD1222 doses. Donors skewed white British and female; clonal diversity was possibly underestimated. Seropositive status at baseline applied to only five to seven AZD1222 recipients.

Concerning this clone: Its antigen is currently unknown.

TCRdb's table, derived via immunoSEQ multiplex PCR, lists solely in-frame clones and lacks some. The data show over 150,000 clones, 90% seen once. The CDR3 loop spans 17 amino acids. V lost 2 bases and J lost 5; bases outside the gene matches: 11. CDR1 SGHTA and CDR2 FQGNSA come from the germline V gene. The receptor was isolated from an adult in good health. The V call is TRBV7-2, the J call TRBJ2-1; the match to TRBD2 covers 8 bases. The input for sequencing was peripheral blood, taken on day 0 of AZD1222 vaccination. The CDR3 sequence is CASSLFRGGLANNEQFF. Written as DNA, the CDR3 is TGTGCCAGCAGCTTATTTCGGGGGGGCCTTGCAAACAATGAGCAGTTCTTC.